This T cell receptor beta chain was retrieved from a study of blood T cell repertoires in COVID-19 (dated by TCRdb to 2018 to 2021). The study in broad terms: Recovered participants in ImmuneRACE Cohort 3 were defined as having two consecutive negative NP/OP PCR tests, clearance from a healthcare professional, or resolution of symptoms. Samples covering the acute and convalescent phases of COVID-19 were provided by collaborators in the United States, Italy and Spain. The prospective study material was composed of cDNA or gDNA derived from T cells, B-cell-depleted T cells, or PBMCs. The dataset comprised deeply sampled blood TCRbeta repertoires from subjects exposed to, actively infected with, or recovered from COVID-19. The repertoires were released in a freely available public database meant as a resource for research on the immune response to SARS-CoV-2. The samples were drawn from two sources: the first 160 participants of the ongoing ImmuneRACE study, and fewer than 1,500 subjects contributed by 6 global collaborators. The sample metadata nearly always contained a de-identified subject ID, COVID-19 status, age in years and sex. Where HLA class I and class II types were available, the types were taken from metadata supplied by the sample provider, not from assay-based typing. What the research found in general, with its limitations: The amount of clinical and demographic metadata varied by source and participant and was provided uncurated.

CDR1 and CDR2, per the germline V gene (reference sequence), are DFQATT and SNEGSKA. The CDR3 runs 11 amino acids, cysteine and phenylalanine included. Only CDR3 DNA is held: 33 bases, read in frame from base 1. The V and J ends are trimmed by 3 bases and 3 bases, leaving 6 bases between them. The immunoSEQ Assay, a bias-controlled multiplex PCR, was used to amplify TCRbeta CDR3 regions from genomic DNA. The authors' pipeline ran thus. Within the assay, amplification of reference gene primers was used to estimate how many nucleated cells each sample contained. Sequence reads were collapsed and filtered to measure the absolute abundance of every unique TCRbeta CDR3 rearrangement. For each sample, productive Simpson clonality was calculated by taking the square root of Simpson's diversity index across productive rearrangements. TCRdb's version of the immuneACCESS table is confined to in-frame rearrangements and falls short of the full clone set. An unresolved V gene accounts for under half of the shortfall where checked; the remainder is of unknown origin. Clonal size and the V and J genes are those of that table, whereas D and trimming came from the DNA. This sample comprises approximately 150,000 clones, 70% to 85% of them detected only once. The biggest ten clones account for around 20% of the sample.

In the prospective study, participants were about 18 to 89 years old, resided in around 25 geographic areas of the United States, and were enrolled through a virtual design. In the prospective study, participants were assigned to cohorts based on the clinical history participants reported in a screening survey and a study questionnaire. Each participant in the prospective study had whole blood, serum and a nasopharyngeal or oropharyngeal swab collected by mobile phlebotomists. Additional blood draws and questionnaires over an approximately two-month period could optionally be provided by prospective study participants. Before DNA extraction, blood samples from the prospective study were shipped at room temperature or frozen. With regard to this clone: Its antigen remains undetermined. Within one base of it there is no much larger clone, and no base qualities were kept.

This clonotype originated in a woman in her sixties or seventies in a cohort exposed to, infected with or recovered from COVID-19 (not recorded which). The chain uses TRBV20-1 and TRBJ2-7, with a tentative D gene TRBD2 over 6 matching bases. The sample taken for sequencing was PBMCs or T cells enriched from blood (not recorded which). In nucleotide form, the sequence is TGCAGTGCTAGGACTAGCTACGAGCAGTACTTC. It specifies CSARTSYEQYF.